This T cell receptor (beta chain) was captured in a study of CD8 T cells in Susac syndrome. V was clipped by 5 bases and J by 1 base; unmatched bases: 2. CDR3 length: 14 amino acids. Germline values: CDR1 SGHTA, CDR2 FQGNSA. Reverse transcription of roughly 0.45 to 1 ug RNA was performed with random hexamers. TCRdb re-analysed the immunoSEQ multiplex PCR reads in MiXCR, keeping a single row per CDR3 protein. The profile covers about 140,000 distinct CDR3 sequences, with roughly 94% appearing a single time and about 0.15% taken by the ten largest. This clonotype was sampled from a human donor with Susac syndrome. The chain combines TRBV7-2 with TRBJ2-5, with TRBD1 matching over 9 bases. Sequenced: CD4+ T cells from PBMCs. CDR3 sequence reads: CASSQDRGQETQYF. CDR3 in DNA: TGTGCCAGCAGCCAGGACAGGGGCCAAGAGACCCAGTACTTC.